This T cell receptor (beta chain) originates from a study of cytomegalovirus exposure and HLA in healthy donors (dated 2017 in TCRdb). Regarding the study in general: An earlier analysis of 587 of the donors reported approximately 260 Gb of sequence data and some 110 million unique TCR beta sequences obtained from about 179 million T cells. Approximately 330 gigabases of sequencing data and 75 million to 85 million unique TCR sequences made up an early release that covered some 640 HLA-typed donors. A later analysis re-examined previously published TCR beta repertoires from about 670 donors and added high-resolution HLA genotyping to investigate patterns of TCR occurrence. The number of typed donors differed by locus: roughly 620-630 for A, B, C, DRB1 and DQB1; 522 for DQA1; roughly 600 for DPA1; and around 450 for DPB1. Roughly 5 DR-DQ haplotypes were handled as single units for association and clustering, since linkage in the cohort was strong. An earlier analysis of approximately 630 of the donors applied high-throughput TCR beta sequencing to assess whether each TCR beta V gene segment acted as functional or pseudogenic. A separate validation cohort of approximately 130 different subjects was used in addition to the 666-subject first cohort. Rather than using new phenotypic data, the later analysis identified candidate immune exposures from TCR beta sequences and from how often those sequences occurred across donors. A later genetic analysis took genome-wide SNP genotypes for about 65% of the roughly 670 donors and used that subset as a discovery cohort. Across approximately 400 genotyped donors of the cohort, an average of roughly 250,000 unique TCR beta nucleotide sequences per donor were sequenced, and around 20% of those sequences were non-productive. The study was designed to test whether signatures of past pathogen exposure could be identified by cataloging public T cell receptors. Alongside the repertoire data, information on donor age, sex, ethnicity and CMV serostatus was compiled. Among the roughly 400 genotyped donors, around 81% belonged to the genetic ancestry cluster associated with self-reported Caucasian donors. Every discovery cohort repertoire had been produced on one sequencing platform. The study used immunosequencing to profile the T cell repertoires of several hundred subjects and linked those repertoires to cytomegalovirus serostatus. HLA typing included class I and class II loci at four-digit resolution. To predict cytomegalovirus infection status, the study combined high-throughput TCR immunosequencing, statistical association of individual TCRs with disease status, and machine learning.

The library was made by the immunoSEQ multiplex PCR assay. For the multiplex PCR, a mixture combining 60 forward primers for TCR Vbeta segments and 13 reverse primers for TCR Jbeta segments was used. The CDR3 region of rearranged TCR beta genes was amplified from genomic DNA with a multiplex PCR assay. The Illumina HiSeq System was used to sequence the amplified TCR beta libraries as 87-base-pair reads. The source study handled its data this way. A later analysis tallied roughly 78 million unique TCR beta chains across the 666 repertoires, and approximately 12 million of those chains were shared by two or more donors. Raw reads were error-corrected and collapsed into unique sequences by a nearest-neighbor algorithm in which closely related sequences were merged to remove PCR and sequencing errors. V, D and J gene segments were assigned by aligning CDR3 sequences to IMGT reference sequences. Each retained sequence needed at least a six-nucleotide match to both a V gene segment and a J gene segment. Rearrangements were called productive when the CDR3 lacked stop codons and stayed in frame with V and J; all others were non-productive. Following IMGT convention, CDR3 was defined as the stretch from the second conserved V-encoded cysteine up to the conserved J-encoded phenylalanine. In an earlier analysis of around 600 of the donors, sequences lacking an unambiguous match to a single V gene segment were excluded. An earlier analysis of several hundred of the donors called V segments functional above 56.7% productive rearrangements and segregating when the between-donor standard deviation exceeded 5%. To diagnose cytomegalovirus status from the catalog of TCR beta chain sequences, a statistical classification framework was built. In a later analysis, V and J genes were assigned by comparing TCR nucleotide sequences against IMGT/GENE-DB human TR gene sequences. Using the TCRdist pipeline, a later analysis assigned CDR3 sequences along with most-parsimonious VDJ recombination scenarios. In a later analysis, each TCR beta chain was defined by its CDR3 amino acid sequence together with its V-gene family, and reads lacking a unique V-gene family were excluded. To address suspected cross-contamination and a sequencing artifact, a later analysis removed some 620 highly shared, low-generation-probability nucleotide sequences. For each public chain, a later analysis derived a clonal expansion index from normalized ranks of inferred template counts within each repertoire. A later analysis computed generation probabilities with a VDJ recombination model fitted to out-of-frame rearrangements, and checked the results against IGoR. A later analysis scored TCR-TCR, TCR-HLA and TCR-CMV co-occurrence with hypergeometric tests, applying a repertoire-size bias correction to TCR pairs. A later analysis estimated false discovery rates by permuting HLA or CMV assignments 20 times. A later analysis grouped co-occurring TCRs with DBSCAN, adding TCRdist sequence similarity when clustering within HLA-allele-positive subsets. Repertoires with fewer than 30,000 or more than 120,000 public chains, plus five repertoires with anomalous nucleotide sharing, were excluded from co-occurrence clustering. What TCRdb holds here is the immuneACCESS table cut down to in-frame rearrangements. Part of the clones is not present; checked against another copy, under half of the missing clones reflect an unresolved V gene, and the others are unexplained. The V and J calls and the clone size are those of that table, but D and trimming were determined from the DNA. The sample has around 200,000 clones on record, around 89% of them singletons. The top ten clonotypes cover approximately 1% of the sample.

The junction carries 15 bases between V and J, which are trimmed by 6 bases and 2 bases respectively. CDR1 and CDR2, looked up from the germline V gene, are MNHEY and SVGAGI. There are 15 amino acids in the CDR3, from cysteine to phenylalanine inclusive. CDR3 DNA is the only sequence kept; it has 45 bases, read in frame from the first base. In total, roughly 710 healthy bone marrow donors made up the cohort. All cohort members were sampled while nominally healthy, although unrecorded immune exposures were likely present. The donor was CMV seronegative and was included in the group of approximately 350 seronegative cohort members. Each donor provided a peripheral blood sample, and peripheral blood mononuclear cells were used for TCR beta sequencing. Genomic DNA was extracted from the blood cell samples with the Qiagen DNeasy Blood Extraction Kit. As to this clone: Its antigen is unknown. No quality values exist for individual bases; no much larger clone is one base distant.

Here is what the overall study found, with its caveats: In both the original and validation cohorts, the classifier was reported to diagnose cytomegalovirus status with high specificity and sensitivity. Immune exposure information for the cohort was limited to CMV serostatus. According to a later analysis, most CMV-associated TCR beta chains appeared to be HLA-restricted, and the HLA associations seemed to be driven largely by CMV exposure. A further reported finding was that TCR beta sequences accurately predicted the HLA-A and HLA-B alleles for most subjects in the first cohort. Only TCR beta chains were sequenced in this cohort, and the absence of alpha or paired-chain data limited detectable features. In the study, around 160 TCR beta chains were listed as associated with cytomegalovirus. The earlier analysis of about 600 of the donors excluded 15 to 20 rarely observed V segments, including chromosome 9 orphons, because counts were too low. Across donors, most TCR sequences were observed very rarely, whereas some public TCRs were present in many individuals. Linkage disequilibrium might explain the correlated functional status among segregating V segments, but an unknown experimental factor could not be ruled out. HLA typing was unavailable for some donors at each locus, so association tests used only the typed subset. In a later analysis, TCR association rates were found to vary across HLA loci, with the most associated TCRs seen for DRB1 alleles and the fewest for HLA-C alleles. A cluster of highly shared sequence variants was judged likely to represent a technical artifact of the sequencing pipeline. Presence/absence analyses assumed roughly uniform sequencing depth across donors, an assumption that may not hold. Assigning TCR associations to individual alleles was difficult when HLA alleles, especially DR and DQ, strongly co-occurred. A later analysis reported that several top co-occurrence clusters appeared linked to parvovirus B19, influenza, CMV and Epstein-Barr virus. Compared with equally common non-associated chains, HLA-associated TCR beta chains in a later analysis were more clonally expanded and had lower generation probabilities. In a later genetic analysis, a missense DCLRE1C variant was associated with V-gene and J-gene trimming of TCR beta chains, and the association was replicated in an independent cohort. According to a later genetic analysis, donors in an Asian-associated ancestry cluster had fewer N-insertions in productive TCRs than the roughly 700-donor mean. An earlier analysis of 587 of the donors showed that most TCR beta V segments appeared in productive rearrangements either about 90% or about 30% of the time, which broadly matched IMGT annotations. The authors suggested that the approach could potentially be generalized to other disease states and immunological phenotypes. At a false discovery rate of 0.05, a later analysis linked 16,000 or so TCR beta sequences to specific HLA alleles. A few of the identified cytomegalovirus-associated TCR beta chains were confirmed in vitro to be specific for cytomegalovirus antigens. Because the 87-base-pair reads could not distinguish some IMGT-functional V segments, including TRBV6-2 and TRBV6-3, those segments were excluded.

This chain joins TRBV6-5 to TRBJ2-3, with a tentative D gene TRBD2 over 6 matching bases. This clonotype was obtained from a woman between 18 and 29 years old in good health and CMV-seronegative. Sequenced material: PBMCs. CDR3 reads: CASRDGTLHTDTQYF. The bases are TGTGCCAGCAGGGACGGGACTCTCCACACAGATACGCAGTATTTT.